The 30 T cell receptor beta chains given below trace back to one sample, sequenced in a study of brain T cells in children with intractable seizures. The repertoire was sequenced with immunoSEQ multiplex PCR; TCRdb's copy has only in-frame clones and lacks some. This table holds roughly 80,000 clones, around nine tenths found once. This sample comprised peripheral blood, obtained at surgery. Receptors were obtained from a girl aged 2-10 years with Rasmussen encephalitis and intractable seizures.

V gene TRBV5-1 combines with J gene TRBJ2-4; D uncertain. V lost 4 bases to trimming and J lost 8 bases, with 13 bases between them. This CDR3 is built from 13 residues. Germline lookup yields CDR1 SGHRS and CDR2 YFSETQ. CDR3 in DNA: TGCGCCAGCAGCGTCCCCCAGCAGGACATTCAGTACTTC. Its protein product is CASSVPQQDIQYF.

The CDR3 here is CASNFSGARRNYGYTF. In DNA, the CDR3 is TGTGCCAGCAATTTTTCCGGGGCGAGACGAAACTATGGCTACACCTTC. The chain uses TRBV28 and TRBJ1-2; D possibly corresponds to TRBD1 (5 bases). Between the trimmed V and J ends, which lost 7 bases and 2 bases, there was a span of 20 bases. This CDR3 has 16 amino acids. The germline CDR1 and CDR2 sequences are MDHEN and SYDVKM.

V usage is TRBV29-1 and J usage is TRBJ2-7, with D hard to call. V was pared by 0 bases and J by 4 bases, with 7 bases between. Germline CDR1 and CDR2: SQVTM and ANQGSEA. This CDR3 is built from 12 residues. CDR3 DNA: TGCAGCGTTGAAGATCACGGGTACGAGCAGTACTTC. This sequence encodes CSVEDHGYEQYF.

The rearrangement joins TRBV27 to TRBJ2-4; 10 nucleotides line up with TRBD2. The CDR3 consists of 16 residues. J was trimmed by 4 bases and V by 4 bases; bases with no gene match: 7. The V gene's germline CDR1 is MNHEY and CDR2 SMNVEV (reference sequence). CDR3 DNA: TGTGCCAGCAGTTCAGGCCGACTAGCGGGTAAAAACATTCAGTACTTC. Protein: CASSSGRLAGKNIQYF.

The chain joins TRBV18 to TRBJ2-7; the D gene is possibly TRBD2 (7 bases). The length of the CDR3 is 15 residues. V lost 2 bases and J 1 base, leaving 12 bases between the germline ends. Per the germline V gene, CDR1 is KGHSH and CDR2 is LQKENI. DNA for the CDR3: TGTGCCAGCTCACCAAGGGGGGGCGAATCCTACGAGCAGTACTTC. Protein: CASSPRGGESYEQYF.

The chain employs TRBV4-2 and TRBJ2-7; D gene ambiguous. Trimming left V 0 bases short and J 7 bases short, with 7 bases between. Germline V lookup: CDR1 LGHNA, CDR2 YNFKEQ. The CDR3 sequence is 12 residues long. CDR3 DNA: TGTGCCAGCAGCCAAGATACGAGGGAGCAGTACTTC. Protein: CASSQDTREQYF.

J is TRBJ2-2 and V is TRBV2; 7 bases agree with TRBD1. Germline loops: CDR1 SNHLY, CDR2 FYNNEI. The V and J ends lost 6 bases and 0 bases, in that order; junction bases with no gene match: 1. This CDR3 is built from 14 residues. The CDR3 here is CASRGQTNTGELFF. DNA for the CDR3: TGTGCCAGCAGGGGACAGACGAACACCGGGGAGCTGTTTTTT. Together with reference TRBV2 and TRBJ2-2, the CDR3 gives the full variable domain: EPEVTQTPSHQVTQMGQEVILRCVPISNHLYFYWYRQILGQKVEFLVSFYNNEISEKSEIFDDQFSVERPDGSNFTLKIRSTKLEDSAMYFCASRGQTNTGELFFGEGSRLTVL.

V gene TRBV5-6 combines with J gene TRBJ2-1; tentatively, D is TRBD2 (6 bases). The CDR3 totals 12 residues. The ends were cut back, 7 bases at V and 3 bases at J, with 8 bases in the middle. CDR1 is SGHDT, CDR2 YYEEEE, per germline. This chain's CDR3 is CASFSGYNEQFF. In DNA form, the CDR3 reads TGTGCCAGCTTTAGCGGCTACAATGAGCAGTTCTTC.

The CDR3 sequence is CASSLGLGFKETQYF. The DNA of the CDR3 is TGTGCCAGCAGCTTAGGCTTGGGCTTCAAAGAGACCCAGTACTTC. This rearrangement joins TRBV7-2 to TRBJ2-5; D not resolved. The CDR3 loop spans 15 amino acids. The ends were cut back, 1 base at V and 3 bases at J, with 12 bases in the middle. Looked up from germline, CDR1 is SGHTA and CDR2 is FQGNSA.

The chain joins TRBV12-1 to TRBJ2-5. TRBV12-1 is noted as a pseudogene. The CDR3 loop spans 11 amino acids. The CDR3, as DNA: TGTGCCAGCAGCCCCACATTAAAACTTCACTTC. Its translation is CASSPTLKLHF.

This rearrangement joins TRBV4-1 to TRBJ1-6; TRBD1 agrees at 7 bases. The V gene end was trimmed by 5 bases and the J gene end by 3 bases; junction bases not matched to a gene: 4. There are 15 residues in the CDR3. CDR1 MGHRA and CDR2 YSYEKL come from the germline V gene. The CDR3 loop reads CASSDRDSYNSPLHF. The CDR3 nucleotides read TGCGCCAGCAGCGACCGGGACAGCTATAATTCACCCCTCCACTTT.

V and J are TRBV6-5 and TRBJ1-1, with D possibly TRBD1 on 6 matching bases. Germline V lookup: CDR1 MNHEY, CDR2 SVGAGI. The CDR3 has 16 amino acids. Trimming removed 2 bases at V and 2 bases at J, with 15 bases between. CDR3 sequence reads: CASSYTNGRGNTEAFF. In nucleotides, the CDR3 is TGTGCCAGCAGTTACACCAATGGCAGGGGCAACACTGAAGCTTTCTTT.

By frequency in the sample, this clone is medium-sized (0.01 to 0.1%). This sequence joins TRBV25-1 and TRBJ2-7; D tentatively fits TRBD1 or TRBD2 (7 bases each). The germline V gene has CDR1 MGHDK and CDR2 SYGVNS. This CDR3 has 14 amino acids. V lost 6 bases and J lost 4, with 16 bases in between. CDR3 in DNA: TGTGCCAGCAGCGCGGGGGACAGTTTTTACGAGCAGTACTTC. It is translated as CASSAGDSFYEQYF.

The J gene is TRBJ1-5, the V gene TRBV19, with D possibly TRBD1 on 5 matching bases. The germline V gene encodes CDR1 LNHDA and CDR2 SQIVND (reference sequence). V was cut by 3 bases and J by 7 bases, with 13 bases left in between. This CDR3 spans 14 amino acids. CDR3 nucleotides: TGTGCCAGTAGTATTAATTGGGGGAGCCAGCCCCAGCATTTT. Translation gives CASSINWGSQPQHF.

This rearrangement joins TRBV7-2 to TRBJ1-2, with 10 bases matching TRBD1. CDR3 length equals 14 residues. Germline V gives CDR1 SGHTA, CDR2 FQGNSA. With V trimmed by 5 bases and J by 4 bases, 4 bases remained unmatched. The CDR3 spells CASSKGQGVYGYTF. CDR3 nucleotide sequence: TGTGCCAGCAGCAAAGGACAGGGGGTCTATGGCTACACCTTC.

This chain joins TRBV2 and TRBJ1-6; no reliable D call. This CDR3 has 15 residues. Germline V gene lookup returns CDR1 SNHLY and CDR2 FYNNEI. V shed 6 bases and J shed 2 bases, with 11 bases lying between them. The CDR3 sequence: CASSPLPAYNSPLHF. The CDR3 DNA sequence: TGTGCCAGCAGCCCGCTGCCAGCCTATAATTCACCCCTCCACTTT.

In its sample, this clone was seen a few times. The rearrangement joins TRBV10-1 to TRBJ1-5; a weak D match, TRBD1 (5 bases). Germline-derived CDR1 and CDR2 are WNHNN and SYGVQD (reference sequence). CDR3 length: 15 amino acids. Between the trimmed V and J ends, which lost 5 bases and 0 bases, there was a span of 11 bases. The CDR3 protein is CASSIRAYSNQPQHF. The CDR3 coding sequence is TGCGCCAGCAGTATCAGGGCCTATAGCAATCAGCCCCAGCATTTT.

Details on this clone: This same CDR3 is encoded by further DNA sequences in the sample. The chain combines TRBV11-2 with TRBJ2-7; the match to TRBD1 covers 7 bases. The CDR3 loop spans 16 amino acids. Germline V gene sequence: CDR1 SGHAT, CDR2 FQNNGV. J lost 4 bases, V lost 6 bases, and 15 bases had no gene match. The CDR3 loop is CASRLLGQGVSYEQYF. CDR3 in DNA: TGTGCCAGCAGGTTACTGGGGCAGGGGGTGTCATACGAGCAGTACTTC.

The chain employs TRBV6-6 and TRBJ1-5, with 9 bases identical to TRBD1. The CDR3 runs 16 residues. CDR1 and CDR2 from the germline V gene are MNHNY and SVGAGI (reference sequence). With V trimmed by 2 bases and J by 5 bases, 7 bases remained unmatched. The CDR3 region has the DNA TGTGCCAGCAGTTACGCACAGGGGGCCCCTCATCAGCCCCAGCATTTT. Protein sequence: CASSYAQGAPHQPQHF.

V gene TRBV2 combines with J gene TRBJ2-1; D is perhaps TRBD2 (6 bases). Germline lookup yields CDR1 SNHLY and CDR2 FYNNEI. The CDR3 totals 15 residues. V lost 11 bases and J lost 7, with 24 bases in between. The CDR3 loop reads CAGEVGRGFQNEQFF. For the CDR3, the DNA is TGTGCCGGTGAGGTAGGGCGGGGATTCCAGAATGAGCAGTTCTTC.

The rearrangement links TRBV6-2 or TRBV6-3 to TRBJ2-1; TRBD2 matches at 7 bases. Losses at the gene ends were 7 bases for V and 4 bases for J; bases not matched to a gene: 13. The CDR3 runs to 16 residues. The germline gives CDR1 MNHEY, CDR2 SVGEGT. DNA of the CDR3: TGTGCCAGCACCCCACGGGAACTAGCGCCGTACAATGAGCAGTTCTTC. Translated: CASTPRELAPYNEQFF.

The count of this clone is one. The gene calls are TRBV9 and TRBJ2-7; 8 bases map to TRBD2. CDR3 length: 14 residues. The V gene end was trimmed by 3 bases and the J gene end by 8 bases; junction bases not matched to a gene: 10. The germline gives CDR1 SGDLS, CDR2 YYNGEE. CDR3 nucleotide sequence: TGTGCCAGCAGCGAGGGGCTAGCGGGTTTTAAGCAGTACTTC. It codes for CASSEGLAGFKQYF.

This sequence joins TRBV27 and TRBJ2-7; D remains unclear. CDR3 size: 14 residues. V was pared by 2 bases and J by 0 bases, with 8 bases between. Germline values: CDR1 MNHEY, CDR2 SMNVEV (reference sequence). The CDR3 region is CASSLARDSYEQYF. The CDR3, as DNA: TGTGCCAGCAGTTTAGCTAGAGACTCCTACGAGCAGTACTTC.

This chain joins TRBV19 and TRBJ2-7, with D perhaps assigned TRBD1 or TRBD2 (5 bases each). CDR3 length: 12 amino acids. In germline, CDR1 is LNHDA, CDR2 SQIVND (reference sequence). V was trimmed by 2 bases and J by 6 bases, leaving 8 bases between them. The CDR3 reads CASSITGLEQYF. The CDR3, as DNA: TGTGCCAGTAGTATAACAGGACTCGAGCAGTACTTC.

The rearrangement uses TRBV6-1 and TRBJ1-5, with a possible D match to TRBD1 (5 bases). V gave up 4 bases and J gave up 1 base, with 14 bases separating them. Germline V gene data show CDR1 as MNHNS and CDR2 as SASEGT. This CDR3 has 16 amino acids. The DNA of the CDR3 is TGTGCCAGCAGTGTGTGGGGGGTAGGGAGCAATCAGCCCCAGCATTTT. Its translation: CASSVWGVGSNQPQHF.

The rearrangement links TRBV3-1 (or the pseudogene TRBV3-2) to TRBJ2-3; 13 positions match TRBD2. The CDR3 extends over 15 amino acids. Trimming at V came to 3 bases and at J to 3 bases, leaving 0 bases not matched to a gene. CDR1 LGHDT and CDR2 YNNKEL come from the germline V gene (reference sequence). The CDR3 protein is CASSQGLAGTDTQYF. The DNA of the CDR3 is TGTGCCAGCAGCCAGGGACTAGCGGGAACAGATACGCAGTATTTT.

This clone came up a few times. The chain combines TRBV20-1 with TRBJ2-1; no definite D call. This CDR3 contains 10 residues. Germline V gives CDR1 DFQATT, CDR2 SNEGSKA (reference sequence). The V gene lost 3 bases and the J gene lost 7 bases, with 4 bases spanning the gap. The CDR3 DNA follows: TGCAGTGCTAGGGAGAATGAGCAGTTCTTC. Protein: CSARENEQFF.

The V gene is TRBV28, the J gene TRBJ1-4; a weak D match, TRBD1 (6 bases). The CDR3 spans 15 residues. Per germline, CDR1 MDHEN and CDR2 SYDVKM. The germline V and J ends were trimmed by 6 bases and 5 bases, with 16 bases remaining between them. The CDR3 DNA sequence: TGTGCCAGCAGGGCCCAGGGGCGAAGCAATGAAAAACTGTTTTTT. Protein: CASRAQGRSNEKLFF.

This clone was counted a single time. This rearrangement joins TRBV5-1 to TRBJ2-1; the match to TRBD2 covers 7 bases. The CDR3 has 16 residues. CDR1 and CDR2 from the germline V gene are SGHRS and YFSETQ. With V trimmed by 1 base and J by 2 bases, 6 bases remained unmatched. CDR3 loop: CASSLKGAGTYNEQFF. CDR3 in DNA: TGCGCCAGCAGCTTGAAGGGAGCGGGAACCTACAATGAGCAGTTCTTC.

The gene calls are TRBV5-6 and TRBJ1-1; tentatively, D is TRBD1 (5 bases). The CDR3 covers 13 residues. CDR1 and CDR2 (germline): SGHDT, YYEEEE. The V end lost 3 bases, the J end lost 2 bases, and 8 bases lay between the germline ends. DNA of the CDR3: TGTGCCAGCAGCTGGGGGTCTAACACTGAAGCTTTCTTT. Translated: CASSWGSNTEAFF.